This is a list of T cell receptor beta chains from one sample in a study of blood T cell repertoires in COVID-19. Here immunoSEQ multiplex PCR was the method, and the copy in TCRdb shows in-frame clones only, minus some. This repertoire shows hundreds of thousands of clones, more than 75% found once; its top ten account for approximately 5%. Sequencing used peripheral blood. These receptors came from a woman older than 75 with COVID-19, enrolled during active disease. Both conserved end residues are part of each CDR3. A D gene is named only where the DNA matches it firmly. Clone sizes are given selectively: once, few, many, or a class where the clone is expanded.

. | . | TRBJ2-3 | TRBV29-1 | CSLYRGGFTDTQYF | TGCAGCCTTTACAGGGGGGGATTCACAGATACGCAGTATTTT
. | TRBD1 | TRBJ2-3 | TRBV24-1 | CATSDAPGQGDTQYF | TGTGCCACCAGTGATGCCCCGGGACAGGGGGATACGCAGTATTTT
. | . | TRBJ1-2 | TRBV6-5 | CASSYAGQGNYGYTF | TGTGCCAGCAGTTACGCAGGTCAGGGTAACTATGGCTACACCTTC
few | TRBD1 | TRBJ1-1 | TRBV19 | CASTPVGQGNTEAFF | TGTGCCAGTACCCCCGTGGGACAGGGCAACACTGAAGCTTTCTTT
. | TRBD1 | TRBJ1-2 | TRBV10-3 | CAISPGTGIYGYTF | TGTGCCATCAGCCCCGGGACAGGGATTTATGGCTACACCTTC
. | . | TRBJ1-3 | TRBV28 | CASSLGAYSGNTIYF | TGTGCCAGCAGTTTAGGGGCCTACTCTGGAAACACCATATATTTT
. | . | TRBJ1-1 | TRBV7-9 | CASSQSPTEAFF | TGTGCCAGCAGCCAATCCCCCACTGAAGCTTTCTTT
once | . | TRBJ1-1 | TRBV7-9 | CASSFSARANTEAFF | TGTGCCAGCAGCTTCTCTGCCAGGGCCAACACTGAAGCTTTCTTT
. | TRBD1 | TRBJ1-1 | TRBV2 | CASRTGDRTLNTEAFF | TGTGCCAGCAGGACAGGGGACAGGACTTTGAACACTGAAGCTTTCTTT
. | TRBD1 | TRBJ1-1 | TRBV27 | CASRTGVNTEAFF | TGTGCCAGCCGGACAGGGGTTAACACTGAAGCTTTCTTT
. | TRBD1 | TRBJ2-6 | TRBV2 | CASSESGTGPLVLTF | TGTGCCAGCAGTGAATCCGGGACAGGCCCTCTTGTCCTGACTTTC
. | . | TRBJ1-1 | TRBV3-1/TRBV3-2 | CASSLLDRNTEAFF | TGTGCCAGCAGCCTCCTAGACAGGAACACTGAAGCTTTCTTT
. | . | TRBJ1-2 | TRBV6-5 | CASSYPGGGGYTF | TGTGCCAGCAGTTACCCGGGCGGGGGCGGCTACACCTTC
. | . | TRBJ1-2 | TRBV28 | CASSLGRTSYGYTF | TGTGCCAGCAGTTTAGGTCGGACATCATATGGCTACACCTTC
. | . | TRBJ1-2 | TRBV25-1 | CASSEHSSSYGYTF | TGTGCCAGCAGTGAACACAGTTCGAGTTATGGCTACACCTTC
. | . | TRBJ2-1 | TRBV15 | CATSRELQVNNEQFF | TGTGCCACCAGCAGAGAATTACAGGTGAACAATGAGCAGTTCTTC
. | TRBD1 | TRBJ2-7 | TRBV6-5 | CASSFRDRGYEQYF | TGTGCCAGCAGTTTTCGGGACAGGGGGTACGAGCAGTACTTC
. | TRBD2 | TRBJ2-5 | TRBV5-1 | CASSLAQLAGAGETQYF | TGCGCCAGCAGCTTGGCTCAACTAGCGGGGGCTGGAGAGACCCAGTACTTC
few | . | TRBJ1-5 | TRBV6-2/TRBV6-3 | CASSYERSYNQPQHF | TGTGCCAGCAGTTACGAACGCTCCTACAATCAGCCCCAGCATTTT
. | TRBD1 | TRBJ2-1 | TRBV12-3/TRBV12-4 | CASRGGLEQFF | TGTGCCAGCAGAGGGGGCCTTGAGCAGTTCTTC
. | TRBD1 | TRBJ1-2 | TRBV19 | CASSSRTGNNYGYTF | TGTGCCAGTAGTTCAAGGACAGGGAACAACTATGGCTACACCTTC
once | . | TRBJ2-7 | TRBV6-2/TRBV6-3 | CASSYFQAYEQYF | TGTGCCAGCAGTTATTTCCAAGCGTACGAGCAGTACTTC
. | TRBD1 | TRBJ1-1 | TRBV5-5 | CASSFGDRDTEAFF | TGTGCCAGCAGCTTCGGCGACAGGGACACTGAAGCTTTCTTT
. | . | TRBJ1-4 | TRBV18 | CASSPGGATNEKLFF | TGTGCCAGCTCACCAGGCGGGGCAACTAATGAAAAACTGTTTTTT
. | . | TRBJ1-2 | TRBV24-1 | CATSDTGNGYTF | TGTGCCACCAGTGATACAGGTAATGGCTACACCTTC
. | TRBD2 | TRBJ2-7 | TRBV5-1 | CASSSGLGDEQYF | TGCGCCAGCAGCTCGGGACTAGGCGACGAGCAGTACTTC
. | TRBD2 | TRBJ2-1 | TRBV5-1 | CASSLGTRGVGEQFF | TGCGCCAGCAGCTTGGGTACGCGGGGGGTTGGTGAGCAGTTCTTC
. | . | TRBJ1-1 | TRBV7-3 | CASSLIPGGAEAFF | TGTGCCAGCAGCTTAATACCGGGGGGTGCTGAAGCTTTCTTT
. | TRBD1 | TRBJ1-1 | TRBV5-1 | CASTWGRGIMNTEAFF | TGCGCCAGCACCTGGGGCAGGGGGATCATGAACACTGAAGCTTTCTTT
. | . | TRBJ1-1 | TRBV28 | CASSPASPGTEAFF | TGTGCCAGCAGTCCAGCGTCCCCGGGAACTGAAGCTTTCTTT
. | . | TRBJ1-1 | TRBV4-2 | CASSLGTTNTEAFF | TGTGCCAGCAGCCTTGGGACAACGAACACTGAAGCTTTCTTT
. | . | TRBJ2-5 | TRBV2 | CASSEETKETQYF | TGTGCCAGCAGTGAAGAGACTAAAGAGACCCAGTACTTC
once | TRBD1 | TRBJ1-3 | TRBV7-2 | CASSDRAGNTIYF | TGTGCCAGCAGCGACAGGGCTGGAAACACCATATATTTT
once | . | TRBJ2-5 | TRBV30 | CAWTRDPRGTQYF | TGTGCCTGGACCCGGGACCCCAGGGGGACCCAGTACTTC
. | TRBD1 | TRBJ2-7 | TRBV7-6 | CASSPGTGEDEQYF | TGTGCCAGCAGCCCCGGGACAGGGGAGGACGAGCAGTACTTC
few | . | TRBJ1-3 | TRBV3-1/TRBV3-2 | CASSQGGRTGNTIYF | TGTGCCAGCAGCCAAGGGGGCAGGACTGGAAACACCATATATTTT
. | . | TRBJ1-1 | TRBV30 | CAIRRQKNTEAFF | TGTGCCATAAGGCGACAGAAGAACACTGAAGCTTTCTTT
. | . | TRBJ2-1 | TRBV27 | CASSPQFRLGLASNEQFF | TGTGCCAGCAGTCCCCAATTCCGCCTCGGGCTAGCGAGCAATGAGCAGTTCTTC
. | . | TRBJ1-6 | TRBV4-1 | CASSQGTLGFGSYNSPLHF | TGCGCCAGCAGCCAAGGGACATTGGGTTTCGGCTCCTATAATTCACCCCTCCACTTT
once | TRBD1 | TRBJ2-1 | TRBV7-2 | CASSWNRGKYNEQFF | TGTGCCAGCAGCTGGAACAGGGGGAAGTACAATGAGCAGTTCTTC
. | . | TRBJ2-5 | TRBV6-2/TRBV6-3 | CASSSGPRGETQYF | TGTGCCAGCAGTTCCGGACCGCGGGGAGAGACCCAGTACTTC
few | TRBD1 | TRBJ2-7 | TRBV5-5 | CASSTGQGGFYEQYF | TGTGCCAGCAGCACGGGACAGGGAGGATTCTACGAGCAGTACTTC
once | . | TRBJ2-2 | TRBV28 | CASTPSGRTGELFF | TGTGCCAGCACACCCTCGGGGAGAACCGGGGAGCTGTTTTTT
. | TRBD1 | TRBJ2-5 | TRBV7-2 | CASSSRQGETQYF | TGTGCCAGCAGCTCCCGACAGGGAGAGACCCAGTACTTC
. | . | TRBJ1-6 | TRBV29-1 | CSKQGSGGPLHF | TGCAGCAAACAGGGTAGCGGGGGACCCCTCCACTTT
. | TRBD1 | TRBJ2-2 | TRBV18 | CASSPGQGTNTGELFF | TGTGCCAGCTCACCCGGACAGGGGACGAACACCGGGGAGCTGTTTTTT
. | . | TRBJ2-1 | TRBV19 | CASSMASGGPWPGFF | TGTGCCAGTAGTATGGCATCCGGGGGACCCTGGCCAGGGTTCTTC
. | . | TRBJ2-3 | TRBV7-8 | CASSLTVISDTQYF | TGTGCCAGCAGCTTAACAGTGATTTCAGATACGCAGTATTTT
. | TRBD1 | TRBJ1-1 | TRBV28 | CASSSPGQLGLNTEAFF | TGTGCCAGCAGTTCTCCGGGACAGCTGGGATTGAACACTGAAGCTTTCTTT
. | . | TRBJ1-2 | TRBV4-3 | CASSQVTDNYGYTF | TGCGCCAGCAGCCAAGTCACAGATAACTATGGCTACACCTTC
. | . | TRBJ2-7 | TRBV18 | CASSPPNLKGAYEQYF | TGTGCCAGCTCACCACCGAACCTCAAAGGGGCCTACGAGCAGTACTTC
. | . | TRBJ1-5 | TRBV5-1 | CASSLGQNQPQHF | TGCGCCAGCAGCTTGGGACAGAATCAGCCCCAGCATTTT
. | TRBD2 | TRBJ2-1 | TRBV6-1 | CASERGGGNEQFF | TGTGCCAGCGAGCGGGGGGGCGGGAATGAGCAGTTCTTC
. | . | TRBJ1-5 | TRBV6-5 | CASRGGEGRDQPQHF | TGTGCCAGCAGAGGAGGGGAGGGAAGGGATCAGCCCCAGCATTTT